These 31 T cell receptor beta chains share one sample of origin, sequenced in a study of vaccination effects on CD4 cells after COVID-19. Generated by immunoSEQ multiplex PCR, the TCRdb table keeps only in-frame clones and is missing some. In the table there are 47,000 or so clones, approximately 70% of which are singletons. CD4+ T cell isolation took place after less than 13 days of culture. All study participants received two doses of BNT162b2 or mRNA-1273 vaccine. No antigen is known for these receptors. The source material was CD4+ T cells from PBMCs cultured without peptide, sampled after COVID-19 vaccination. These receptors were obtained from a human donor who received a COVID-19 vaccine.

This chain joins TRBV5-5 and TRBJ1-5; TRBD1 is a possible D gene (5 bases). CDR1 SGHKS and CDR2 YYEKEE come from the germline V gene (reference sequence). V lost 2 bases and J 2 bases, leaving 11 bases between the germline ends. The CDR3 contains 15 residues. The CDR3 coding sequence is TGTGCCAGCAGCTTCGCGGGGGTCGGCAATCAGCCCCAGCATTTT. This gives the protein CASSFAGVGNQPQHF.

The chain uses TRBV5-3 and TRBJ1-2; a possible D gene is TRBD1 (5 bases). TRBV5-3 is an open reading frame whose function is uncertain. V was shortened by 0 bases and J by 3 bases, with 9 bases between the two germline ends. This CDR3 contains 14 residues. The CDR3 DNA follows: TGTGCCAGAAGCTTGGTAGGGGCTGACTATGGCTACACCTTC. It translates to CARSLVGADYGYTF.

The V call is TRBV14, the J call TRBJ1-3; D remains unclear. This CDR3 has 11 amino acids. The V gene's germline CDR1 is SGHDN and CDR2 FVKESK. The V gene lost 4 bases and the J gene lost 4 bases, with 2 bases spanning the gap. The CDR3, as DNA: TGTGCCAGCAGCCCCGGAAACACCATATATTTT. Translation gives CASSPGNTIYF.

This sequence joins TRBV19 and TRBJ2-4; D remains ambiguous. The CDR3 length is 14 residues. V was cut by 5 bases and J by 0 bases, with 8 bases left in between. Germline values: CDR1 LNHDA, CDR2 SQIVND (reference sequence). CDR3: CASSQPGAKNIQYF. CDR3 bases: TGTGCCAGTAGTCAGCCCGGAGCCAAAAACATTCAGTACTTC.

J is TRBJ2-2 and V is TRBV6-1; 10 bases line up with TRBD2. Germline lookup yields CDR1 MNHNS and CDR2 SASEGT. This CDR3 is 16 amino acids long. Trimming at V came to 2 bases and at J to 6 bases, leaving 6 bases not matched to a gene. The CDR3 DNA reads as TGTGCCAGCAGTGAATTTCGCCTAGCGGGAGCCGGGGAGCTGTTTTTT. Translation gives CASSEFRLAGAGELFF.

V gene TRBV11-2 combines with J gene TRBJ1-1, with TRBD1 identical over 8 bases. V dropped 5 bases and J dropped 1; count of bases not matched to a gene: 9. The germline V gene has CDR1 SGHAT and CDR2 FQNNGV. This CDR3 contains 16 residues. The CDR3, as DNA: TGTGCCAGCAGCCACAGGGGGAGGATGAAGAACACTGAAGCTTTCTTT. Residues: CASSHRGRMKNTEAFF.

V gene TRBV6-5 combines with J gene TRBJ1-1; D not resolved. Trimming removed 6 bases at V and 1 base at J, with 12 bases between. The CDR3 runs to 14 residues. Germline V gene data show CDR1 as MNHEY and CDR2 as SVGAGI. Written as DNA, the CDR3 is TGTGCCAGCAGACCTAGCCGACAGAACACTGAAGCTTTCTTT. Its protein is CASRPSRQNTEAFF.

This clone occurred a few times. V is TRBV27 and J is TRBJ2-2; the D is unclear. Between the trimmed V and J ends, which lost 3 bases and 0 bases, there was a span of 5 bases. The CDR3 loop spans 14 amino acids. The V gene's germline CDR1 is MNHEY and CDR2 SMNVEV (reference sequence). The CDR3 DNA follows: TGTGCCAGCAGTTTTCGACCGAACACCGGGGAGCTGTTTTTT. This translates into CASSFRPNTGELFF.

V usage is TRBV3-1 (or the pseudogene TRBV3-2) and J usage is TRBJ2-2; 9 bases map to TRBD2. Germline trimming cut 1 base from V and 6 bases from J; bases unmatched to any gene: 6. This CDR3 comprises 16 residues. Germline V lookup: CDR1 LGHDT, CDR2 YNNKEL (reference sequence). The CDR3 protein is CASSQVAGGPAGELFF. The CDR3 nucleotides are TGTGCCAGCAGCCAAGTGGCGGGAGGGCCGGCCGGGGAGCTGTTTTTT.

This CDR3 reads CASSLDGTENQPQHF. CDR3 bases: TGCGCCAGCAGCTTGGACGGGACCGAGAATCAGCCCCAGCATTTT. The gene calls are TRBV5-1 and TRBJ1-5, with D perhaps TRBD1 (5 bases). Trimming stripped 0 bases from V and 4 bases from J, with 11 bases between. CDR1 is SGHRS and CDR2 is YFSETQ in the germline V gene. This CDR3 comprises 15 residues.

The DNA of the CDR3 is TGTGCCAGCAGTAACGGACCAACTTATGGCTACACCTTC. Its protein is CASSNGPTYGYTF. The V call is TRBV6-6, the J call TRBJ1-2; D is unclear. CDR1 is MNHNY, CDR2 SVGAGI, per germline (reference sequence). Trimming took off 5 bases at V and 5 bases at J, with 12 bases between the two ends. This CDR3 comprises 13 residues.

The CDR3 reads CASSRNSNSPLHF. DNA of the CDR3: TGTGCCAGCTCACGGAACAGTAATTCACCCCTCCACTTT. This chain joins TRBV18 and TRBJ1-6; D gene uncertain. Trimming took 4 bases from V and 6 from J, leaving 7 bases between them. The V gene's germline CDR1 is KGHSH and CDR2 LQKENI. CDR3 length: 13 amino acids.

The chain uses TRBV3-1 (or the pseudogene TRBV3-2) and TRBJ2-3; D is possibly TRBD2 (6 bases). The CDR3 has 16 amino acids. With 3 bases removed from V and 3 bases from J, the gap between germline ends came to 16 bases. Germline V gives CDR1 LGHDT, CDR2 YNNKEL (reference sequence). The chain's CDR3 is CASSHPTAAGTDTQYF. CDR3 bases: TGTGCCAGCAGCCATCCGACTGCGGCGGGGACAGATACGCAGTATTTT.

The chain has TRBV2 and TRBJ2-4; 11 bases align to TRBD2. CDR3 size: 17 residues. V shed 2 bases and J 5 bases; nucleotides not matched to a gene: 8. CDR1 and CDR2 (germline): SNHLY, FYNNEI. The DNA for the CDR3 is TGTGCCAGCAGTGAACGGGTAGCGGGGGGGAAACAAAACATTCAGTACTTC. It translates to CASSERVAGGKQNIQYF.

The rearrangement uses TRBV5-1 and TRBJ2-7; TRBD1 or TRBD2 may be the D gene (5 bases each). The CDR3 totals 14 residues. The V gene lost 0 bases and the J gene lost 7 bases, with 14 bases spanning the gap. CDR1 and CDR2 from the germline V gene are SGHRS and YFSETQ. This CDR3 reads CASSLEEGFKEQYF. The CDR3 nucleotides read TGCGCCAGCAGCTTGGAAGAGGGGTTTAAGGAGCAGTACTTC.

This chain connects TRBV19 to TRBJ1-1; 9 nucleotides line up with TRBD1. From germline, CDR1 is LNHDA and CDR2 SQIVND (reference sequence). V was clipped by 9 bases and J by 5 bases; unmatched bases: 10. CDR3 length equals 14 residues. CDR3 residues: CASIRDRASTEAFF. Here the CDR3 DNA reads TGTGCCAGCATCCGGGACAGGGCAAGTACTGAAGCTTTCTTT.

The chain recombines TRBV30 with TRBJ1-3; 9 bases map to TRBD1. The CDR3 runs to 15 residues. The ends lost 4 bases at V and 4 bases at J; junction bases unmatched: 8. CDR1 and CDR2 from the germline V gene are GTSNPN and SVGIG (reference sequence). CDR3 in amino acids: CAWTDWTGVGNTIYF. The DNA for the CDR3 is TGTGCCTGGACGGATTGGACAGGGGTCGGAAACACCATATATTTT.

This sequence joins TRBV6-4 and TRBJ2-2; no definite D call. Germline V lookup: CDR1 MRHNA, CDR2 SNTAGT. Deletions cut 5 bases from V and 1 base from J, with 8 bases between. The CDR3 runs to 14 residues. As DNA, the CDR3 is TGTGCCAGCAGTCCGACGGTGAACACCGGGGAGCTGTTTTTT. Protein product: CASSPTVNTGELFF.

The chain is built from TRBV15 and TRBJ1-3; D call uncertain. There are 14 residues in the CDR3. Trimming took off 1 base at V and 5 bases at J, with 9 bases between the two ends. Germline CDR1 LNHNV, CDR2 YYDKDF (reference sequence). The CDR3 DNA sequence: TGTGCCACCAGCAGAGGGCAGGATAGAAACACCATATATTTT. It specifies CATSRGQDRNTIYF.

This clone was counted between two and nine times. V usage is TRBV6-5 and J usage is TRBJ1-2; possibly TRBD1 for D (6 bases). CDR1 MNHEY and CDR2 SVGAGI come from the germline V gene. This CDR3 spans 13 amino acids. V lost 7 bases and J lost 0, with 9 bases in between. CDR3 protein: CASTPGANYGYTF. CDR3 bases: TGTGCCAGCACCCCAGGGGCTAACTATGGCTACACCTTC.

The gene calls are TRBV6-5 and TRBJ1-1, with a tentative D call TRBD1 (5 bases). This CDR3 comprises 12 residues. V lost 8 bases to trimming and J lost 9 bases, with 16 bases between them. CDR1 and CDR2 from the germline V gene are MNHEY and SVGAGI. Here the CDR3 reads CASGTGGGKAFF. The CDR3, as DNA: TGTGCCAGCGGTACCGGCGGGGGGAAAGCTTTCTTT.

This clone has just a few counts. This chain links TRBV4-2 with TRBJ2-7; D is possibly TRBD2 (6 bases). V lost 1 base, J lost 0 bases, and 13 bases lay in between. The CDR3 runs 16 residues. Looked up from germline, CDR1 is LGHNA and CDR2 is YNFKEQ. In DNA, the CDR3 is TGTGCCAGCAGCCAAGGGGGGACTTACGACTCCTACGAGCAGTACTTC. Protein sequence: CASSQGGTYDSYEQYF.

The chain is built from TRBV11-2 and TRBJ1-2; D is unresolved. Germline CDR1 is SGHAT and CDR2 is FQNNGV. The V gene lost 1 base and the J gene lost 8 bases, with 23 bases spanning the gap. The CDR3 is made up of 17 amino acids. CDR3 bases: TGTGCCAGCAGCTTAGGTTTAGGACCTAACCCGGTGGCGGGCTACACCTTC. As protein: CASSLGLGPNPVAGYTF. Variable domain in full (rest from reference TRBV11-2 and TRBJ1-2): EAGVAQSPRYKIIEKRQSVAFWCNPISGHATLYWYQQILGQGPKLLIQFQNNGVVDDSQLPKDRFSAERLKGVDSTLKIQPAKLEDSAVYLCASSLGLGPNPVAGYTFGSGTRLTVV.

The rearrangement links TRBV11-3 to TRBJ2-3, with D possibly TRBD1 on 5 matching bases. Germline loops: CDR1 SGHNT, CDR2 YENEEA. With 6 bases removed from V and 2 bases from J, the gap between germline ends came to 9 bases. The CDR3 is 13 residues long. CDR3 bases: TGTGCCAGCAGACTGGACACCACAGATACGCAGTATTTT. Its translation is CASRLDTTDTQYF.

This chain links TRBV6-4 with TRBJ2-2; either TRBD1 or TRBD2 may supply D (7 bases each). Trimming took off 3 bases at V and 6 bases at J, with 23 bases between the two ends. Germline assignment: CDR1 MRHNA and CDR2 SNTAGT. The CDR3 is 18 amino acids. The DNA for the CDR3 is TGTGCCAGCAGTGAAAAAGTCTGGGAGGGGGCGCGTTCCGGGGAGCTGTTTTTT. This gives the protein CASSEKVWEGARSGELFF.

The rearrangement joins TRBV12-3 or TRBV12-4 to TRBJ2-7; no clear D gene. The CDR3 runs to 12 residues. Trimming took off 6 bases at V and 6 bases at J, with 12 bases between the two ends. The CDR3 loop is CASSPSRREQYF. The CDR3 bases are TGTGCCAGCAGCCCCTCACGGCGCGAGCAGTACTTC.

This sequence joins TRBV5-5 and TRBJ1-5, with a weak D call TRBD1 (6 bases). CDR1 SGHKS and CDR2 YYEKEE come from the germline V gene (reference sequence). V lost 4 bases and J 2 bases, leaving 22 bases between the germline ends. The CDR3 contains 18 residues. CDR3 sequence reads: CASSLRIRDIAGNQPQHF. As DNA, the CDR3 is TGTGCCAGCAGCCTGCGAATCCGGGACATCGCTGGCAATCAGCCCCAGCATTTT. Full variable domain (missing parts from reference TRBV5-5 and TRBJ1-5): DAGVTQSPTHLIKTRGQQVTLRCSPISGHKSVSWYQQVLGQGPQFIFQYYEKEERGRGNFPDRFSARQFPNYSSELNVNALLLGDSALYLCASSLRIRDIAGNQPQHFGDGTRLSIL.

This clone was counted between two and nine times. V usage is TRBV9 and J usage is TRBJ2-3, with TRBD2 identical over 7 bases. CDR3 length: 16 residues. Trimming removed 4 bases from V and 2 bases from J; junction bases left unmatched: 10. The V gene's germline CDR1 is SGDLS and CDR2 YYNGEE. The CDR3 loop reads CASSPLGGSDTDTQYF. Here the CDR3 DNA reads TGTGCCAGCAGCCCTCTGGGCGGGAGTGACACAGATACGCAGTATTTT.

This clone was counted a few times. This chain joins TRBV5-1 and TRBJ2-1; 8 bases are a match to TRBD1. The V gene's germline CDR1 is SGHRS and CDR2 YFSETQ. The CDR3 extends over 13 amino acids. V trimming: 0 bases; J trimming: 10 bases; junction bases outside the gene matches: 3. The CDR3 region has the DNA TGCGCCAGCAGCTTGGACAGGGGGTACGAGCAGTTCTTC. Translation gives CASSLDRGYEQFF.

This clone was observed a single time. Other DNA sequences within the sample encode an identical CDR3. V usage is TRBV18 and J usage is TRBJ2-5; 7 bases are shared with TRBD2. The germline CDR1 and CDR2 sequences are KGHSH and LQKENI. Losses at the gene ends were 3 bases for V and 5 bases for J; bases not matched to a gene: 3. This CDR3 region has 13 residues. CDR3 sequence: CASSPSSGETQYF. The DNA for the CDR3 is TGTGCCAGCTCACCGAGTAGCGGGGAGACCCAGTACTTC. Full variable domain (rest looked up from reference TRBV18 and TRBJ2-5): NAGVMQNPRHLVRRRGQEARLRCSPMKGHSHVYWYRQLPEEGLKFMVYLQKENIIDESGMPKERFSAEFPKEGPSILRIQQVVRGDSAAYFCASSPSSGETQYFGPGTRLLVL.

V usage is TRBV2 and J usage is TRBJ1-2; no reliable D call. The germline CDR1 and CDR2 sequences are SNHLY and FYNNEI. The CDR3 spans 14 residues. The V and J ends lost 3 bases and 0 bases respectively, with 8 bases between them. The CDR3 here is CASSEPGANYGYTF. As DNA, the CDR3 is TGTGCCAGCAGTGAGCCGGGAGCTAACTATGGCTACACCTTC.